Listed here are 28 T cell receptor beta chains from one sample, sequenced in a study of cytomegalovirus exposure and HLA in healthy donors. TCRdb's copy holds only in-frame clones and misses some; the assay was immunoSEQ multiplex PCR. The sample has about 160,000 clones, approximately 96% seen once. The specimen was PBMCs. Receptor source: a woman between 18 and 30 years old in good health and CMV-seronegative.

The J gene is TRBJ1-2, the V gene TRBV6-1, with TRBD1 identical over 8 bases. The CDR3 is made up of 14 amino acids. The trim removed 6 bases at V and 6 bases at J, leaving 9 bases unmatched. The germline V gene encodes CDR1 MNHNS and CDR2 SASEGT. The CDR3 sequence is CASSPSTGVHGYTF. CDR3 coding DNA: TGTGCCAGCAGCCCGTCGACAGGGGTTCATGGCTACACCTTC.

V is TRBV10-3 and J is TRBJ2-1, with 9 nucleotides matching TRBD2. Germline lookup yields CDR1 ENHRY and CDR2 SYGVKD. The CDR3 contains 14 residues. After removal of 4 bases from V and 4 bases from J, the junction contained 2 bases not matched to a gene. CDR3 DNA sequence: TGTGCCATCAGTGTGACTAGCGGATACAATGAGCAGTTCTTC. Protein sequence: CAISVTSGYNEQFF.

This clone came up once. V usage is TRBV6-1 and J usage is TRBJ1-2; a weak D match, TRBD1 (5 bases). V lost 2 bases and J lost 2, with 9 bases in between. The germline gives CDR1 MNHNS, CDR2 SASEGT. The CDR3 extends over 14 amino acids. CDR3 loop: CASSEMGGNYGYTF. The CDR3 nucleotides are TGTGCCAGCAGTGAAATGGGGGGGAACTATGGCTACACCTTC.

Regarding this clone: Other DNA sequences in this sample translate to the same CDR3. The CDR3 loop reads CASSERVSGNTIYF. CDR3 DNA sequence: TGTGCCAGCAGTGAACGCGTCTCTGGAAACACCATATATTTT. The V gene is TRBV6-1, the J gene TRBJ1-3, with unresolved D. The V and J ends lost 2 bases and 0 bases respectively, with 5 bases between them. This CDR3 has 14 residues. Germline V gene sequence: CDR1 MNHNS, CDR2 SASEGT.

The chain combines TRBV7-8 with TRBJ2-3; a weak D match, TRBD2 (5 bases). CDR3 length equals 14 residues. The V end was cut by 1 base, the J end by 6 bases, with 11 bases between. Germline CDR1 is SGHVS and CDR2 is FQNEAQ. The DNA of the CDR3 is TGTGCCAGCAGCTTAGTAAGAGGGTCGGATACGCAGTATTTT. Protein: CASSLVRGSDTQYF.

This chain links TRBV19 with TRBJ1-5; TRBD1 agrees at 9 bases. The CDR3 extends over 14 amino acids. CDR1 is LNHDA, CDR2 SQIVND, per germline (reference sequence). V dropped 5 bases and J dropped 5; count of bases not matched to a gene: 4. Here the CDR3 reads CASSGTGLYQPQHF. Written as DNA, the CDR3 is TGTGCCAGTAGTGGGACAGGGCTTTATCAGCCCCAGCATTTT.

This clone was seen once. The genes are TRBV5-4 and TRBJ2-6; TRBD1 matches at 7 bases. Germline loops: CDR1 SGHNT, CDR2 YYREEE (reference sequence). The V gene end was trimmed by 0 bases and the J gene end by 4 bases; junction bases not matched to a gene: 4. CDR3 length: 16 residues. The DNA of the CDR3 is TGTGCCAGCAGCTTGGAACAGGGGACCGGGGCCAACGTCCTGACTTTC. As protein: CASSLEQGTGANVLTF.

V is TRBV2 and J is TRBJ2-3; no firm D call. Germline V lookup: CDR1 SNHLY, CDR2 FYNNEI. The CDR3 totals 11 residues. Deletions cut 6 bases from V and 6 bases from J, with 7 bases between. CDR3 residues: CASRVADTQYF. The CDR3 DNA is TGTGCCAGCAGAGTGGCTGATACGCAGTATTTT.

The chain recombines TRBV9 with TRBJ2-3; unclear D gene. The germline V and J ends were trimmed by 0 bases and 7 bases, with 6 bases remaining between them. CDR3 length equals 12 residues. CDR1 is SGDLS and CDR2 is YYNGEE in the germline V gene. CDR3 DNA sequence: TGTGCCAGCAGCGTAGACCGGTATACGCAGTATTTT. Translated, it gives CASSVDRYTQYF.

The gene calls are TRBV30 and TRBJ2-5; TRBD2 matches 9 bases. Germline CDR1 is GTSNPN and CDR2 is SVGIG (reference sequence). CDR3 length equals 14 residues. With V trimmed by 4 bases and J by 5 bases, 8 bases remained unmatched. This CDR3 is CAWTLFTSGETQYF. CDR3 in DNA: TGTGCCTGGACCCTCTTCACTAGCGGGGAGACCCAGTACTTC.

V is TRBV4-3 and J is TRBJ2-7, with D maybe TRBD1 (5 bases). Trimming took off 1 base at V and 5 bases at J, with 12 bases between the two ends. The CDR3 has 14 amino acids. Germline CDR1 is LGHNA and CDR2 is YSLEER. Here the CDR3 DNA reads TGCGCCAGCAGCCAAGGCCACAGGCGCGACGAGCAGTACTTC. Encoded protein: CASSQGHRRDEQYF.

This clone was seen just once. The CDR3 is CASSSTVLGNQPQHF. CDR3 nucleotide sequence: TGTGCCAGCAGCTCCACAGTTTTGGGCAATCAGCCCCAGCATTTT. This sequence joins TRBV5-6 and TRBJ1-5; D gene unclear. V shed 3 bases and J shed 2 bases, with 12 bases lying between them. This CDR3 is built from 15 residues. Germline lookup yields CDR1 SGHDT and CDR2 YYEEEE.

V usage is TRBV30 and J usage is TRBJ1-4; D may be TRBD1 (5 bases). The CDR3 is 12 amino acids. CDR1 is GTSNPN, CDR2 SVGIG, per germline (reference sequence). The V gene lost 0 bases and the J gene lost 12 bases, with 11 bases spanning the gap. The CDR3 nucleotides read TGTGCCTGGAGTGTAACAGGATTGGAACTGTTTTTT. It encodes CAWSVTGLELFF.

The chain links TRBV14 to TRBJ1-6; unclear D gene. CDR1 is SGHDN, CDR2 FVKESK, per germline. V lost 0 bases and J 10 bases, leaving 10 bases between the germline ends. There are 14 residues in the CDR3. The CDR3 DNA sequence: TGTGCCAGCAGCCAAGAGATGGGAGGGTCACCCCTCCACTTT. This translates into CASSQEMGGSPLHF.

The rearrangement links TRBV11-2 to TRBJ2-2, with TRBD2 identical over 12 bases. Germline CDR1 is SGHAT and CDR2 is FQNNGV. This CDR3 contains 16 residues. Trimming at V came to 5 bases and at J to 4 bases, leaving 5 bases not matched to a gene. CDR3 in amino acids: CASSPLAGGRTGELFF. The CDR3 DNA is TGTGCCAGCAGCCCTCTAGCGGGGGGGCGCACCGGGGAGCTGTTTTTT.

The chain carries TRBV7-9 and TRBJ1-2; D is undetermined. The CDR3 runs to 14 residues. From germline, CDR1 is SEHNR and CDR2 FQNEAQ (reference sequence). V was cut by 6 bases and J by 7 bases, with 18 bases left in between. DNA for the CDR3: TGTGCCAGCAGTCGAGACAATAATGGGCTTGGCTACACCTTC. This encodes CASSRDNNGLGYTF.

This chain uses TRBV2 with TRBJ2-3, with D perhaps TRBD1 (6 bases). Germline CDR1 and CDR2: SNHLY and FYNNEI. The V end lost 5 bases, the J end lost 0 bases, and 15 bases lay between the germline ends. This CDR3 has 16 amino acids. The CDR3 spells CASSRGQGGSTDTQYF. CDR3 nucleotides: TGTGCCAGCAGTCGAGGACAAGGGGGTAGCACAGATACGCAGTATTTT.

The V gene is TRBV11-2, the J gene TRBJ1-3, with a possible D match to TRBD1 (6 bases). CDR3 length: 14 residues. Germline CDR1 and CDR2: SGHAT and FQNNGV. Trimming took 6 bases from V and 0 from J, leaving 9 bases between them. The CDR3 region has the DNA TGTGCCAGCAGGCAGGACAGCTCTGGAAACACCATATATTTT. Translation gives CASRQDSSGNTIYF.

This clone was observed a single time. This sequence joins TRBV2 and TRBJ2-3; no definite D call. Germline V gives CDR1 SNHLY, CDR2 FYNNEI. Trimming took 6 bases from V and 6 from J, leaving 10 bases between them. The CDR3 is 12 amino acids. The CDR3 loop is CASREIWDTQYF. The CDR3 DNA is TGTGCCAGCAGGGAGATTTGGGATACGCAGTATTTT.

The chain recombines TRBV25-1 with TRBJ1-1; 7 bases agree with TRBD1. Germline CDR1 and CDR2: MGHDK and SYGVNS. This CDR3 contains 16 residues. With 6 bases clipped from V and 1 base from J, the junction kept 11 bases outside the gene matches. This CDR3 reads CASSPSPGQPNTEAFF. In nucleotides, the CDR3 is TGTGCCAGCAGCCCCTCCCCGGGACAGCCGAACACTGAAGCTTTCTTT.

This chain connects TRBV19 to TRBJ2-5, with D perhaps TRBD1 (5 bases). CDR1 and CDR2 from the germline V gene are LNHDA and SQIVND (reference sequence). V lost 5 bases and J lost 4, with 11 bases in between. The CDR3 sequence is 13 residues long. CDR3 region: CASSGHLRETQYF. CDR3 nucleotides: TGTGCCAGTAGTGGACATCTCAGAGAGACCCAGTACTTC.

The V call is TRBV6-5, the J call TRBJ1-1; D ambiguous. V lost 2 bases to trimming and J lost 3 bases, with 7 bases between them. The CDR3 contains 13 residues. From germline, CDR1 is MNHEY and CDR2 SVGAGI. The CDR3 coding sequence is TGTGCCAGCAGTTACGAGGTGGACACTGAAGCTTTCTTT. Encoded protein: CASSYEVDTEAFF.

This sequence joins TRBV19 and TRBJ1-5; 9 bases line up with TRBD1. Germline V CDR1 and CDR2: LNHDA, SQIVND (reference sequence). V was pared by 3 bases and J by 6 bases, with 6 bases of the junction left unmatched. The CDR3 loop spans 15 amino acids. This CDR3 is CASSMGTGSVQPQHF. As DNA, the CDR3 is TGTGCCAGTAGTATGGGGACAGGGAGTGTTCAGCCCCAGCATTTT.

The chain uses TRBV7-2 and TRBJ1-5, with TRBD1 identical over 12 bases. J lost 7 bases, V lost 5 bases, and 12 bases had no gene match. CDR3 length equals 17 residues. CDR1 is SGHTA, CDR2 FQGNSA, per germline. CDR3 nucleotides: TGTGCCAGCAGCGCAGACTCTCCCGGGACAGGGGGCCAGCCCCAGCATTTT. It is translated as CASSADSPGTGGQPQHF.

The chain has TRBV6-1 and TRBJ1-2; 7 bases agree with TRBD1. Per germline, CDR1 MNHNS and CDR2 SASEGT. This CDR3 has 14 residues. J lost 2 bases, V lost 6 bases, and 6 bases had no gene match. CDR3 region: CASRTTTGNYGYTF. DNA for the CDR3: TGTGCCAGCAGAACAACGACAGGGAACTATGGCTACACCTTC.

For the CDR3, the DNA is TGTGCCAGCAGTCTCAGGGTTGCCTCCTACAATGAGCAGTTCTTC. This translates into CASSLRVASYNEQFF. V usage is TRBV6-5 and J usage is TRBJ2-1, with D maybe TRBD1 (5 bases). Germline CDR1 reads MNHEY; CDR2 reads SVGAGI. This CDR3 has 15 residues. Trimming shortened V by 5 bases and J by 0 bases, and 11 bases separated the two germline ends.

The CDR3 region is CASSSPGTANEKLFF. The CDR3 DNA reads TGCGCCAGCAGCTCCCCCGGGACAGCTAATGAAAAACTGTTTTTT. This rearrangement joins TRBV5-1 to TRBJ1-4; 7 bases are a match to TRBD1. The CDR3 is made up of 15 amino acids. J gave up 3 bases and V 3 bases, and 5 bases lay outside the gene matches. Germline V gene lookup returns CDR1 SGHRS and CDR2 YFSETQ. The full variable domain, completed using reference TRBV5-1 and TRBJ1-4, is KAGVTQTPRYLIKTRGQQVTLSCSPISGHRSVSWYQQTPGQGLQFLFEYFSETQRNKGNFPGRFSGRQFSNSRSEMNVSTLELGDSALYLCASSSPGTANEKLFFGSGTQLSVL.

The genes are TRBV7-2 and TRBJ2-3; D might be TRBD1 (5 bases). The V and J ends lost 4 bases and 0 bases respectively, with 11 bases between them. This CDR3 contains 15 residues. Germline loops: CDR1 SGHTA, CDR2 FQGNSA. The CDR3 bases are TGTGCCAGCAGCTCGACGACAGCTAGCACAGATACGCAGTATTTT. The encoded protein is CASSSTTASTDTQYF.